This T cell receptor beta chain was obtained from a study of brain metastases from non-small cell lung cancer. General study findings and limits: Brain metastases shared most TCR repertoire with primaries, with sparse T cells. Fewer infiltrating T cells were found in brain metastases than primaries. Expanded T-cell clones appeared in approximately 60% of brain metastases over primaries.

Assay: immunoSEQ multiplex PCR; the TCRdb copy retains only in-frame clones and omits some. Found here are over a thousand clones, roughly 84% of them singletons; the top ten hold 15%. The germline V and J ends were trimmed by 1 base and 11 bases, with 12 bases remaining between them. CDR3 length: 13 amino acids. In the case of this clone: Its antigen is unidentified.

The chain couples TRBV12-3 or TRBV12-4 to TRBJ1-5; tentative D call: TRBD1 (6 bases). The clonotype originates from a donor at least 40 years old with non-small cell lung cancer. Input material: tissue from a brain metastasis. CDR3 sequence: CASSLGRGGAQHF. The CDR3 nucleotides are TGTGCCAGCAGTTTAGGCAGGGGAGGTGCCCAGCATTTT.